This T cell receptor (beta chain) appears in the sequencing data of a study of technical replicates of blood from several donors. Only in-frame clones appear in the TCRdb table, and some are missing; sequencing was by immunoSEQ multiplex PCR. The sample has tens of thousands of clones, 95% to 98% seen once; the top ten hold approximately 0.15%. Germline CDR1 and CDR2: SGHKS and YYEKEE (reference sequence). The germline V and J ends were trimmed by 4 bases and 4 bases, with 14 bases remaining between them. CDR3 length: 14 amino acids. The V and J genes are TRBV5-5 and TRBJ1-2; weak D call: TRBD1 (5 bases). The clonotype comes from a human donor in good health. Sequenced sample: T cells isolated from PBMCs. As DNA, the CDR3 is TGTGCCAGCAGCGACCACCAGGGCCGCTATGGCTACACCTTC. The encoded protein is CASSDHQGRYGYTF.